Shown below are 17 T cell receptor beta chains from a single sample sequenced in a study of cytomegalovirus exposure and HLA in healthy donors. Produced via immunoSEQ multiplex PCR; TCRdb's table is partial and in-frame only. The repertoire holds about 150,000 clones, with roughly 90% as singletons. The sample comprised PBMCs. These receptor sequences come from a man younger than 35 in good health and CMV-seropositive.

The gene calls are TRBV11-1 and TRBJ2-1; 9 bases are shared with TRBD2. V was clipped by 5 bases and J by 7 bases; unmatched bases: 12. Germline V lookup: CDR1 SGHAT, CDR2 FQDESV (reference sequence). The CDR3 contains 16 residues. The CDR3 is CASSHLGGGAGNEQFF. In DNA, the CDR3 is TGTGCCAGCAGCCACCTCGGCGGGGGGGCAGGTAATGAGCAGTTCTTC.

The V and J genes are TRBV4-3 and TRBJ2-6, with no clear D. The ends were cut back, 0 bases at V and 0 bases at J, with 9 bases in the middle. The CDR3 runs to 17 residues. Per the germline V gene, CDR1 is LGHNA and CDR2 is YSLEER. The DNA of the CDR3 is TGCGCCAGCAGCCAAGATAGCCTGGTCTCTGGGGCCAACGTCCTGACTTTC. Translated, it gives CASSQDSLVSGANVLTF.

The V call is TRBV7-9, the J call TRBJ1-2; 8 bases align to TRBD1. The ends lost 0 bases at V and 4 bases at J; junction bases unmatched: 7. Germline V gives CDR1 SEHNR, CDR2 FQNEAQ (reference sequence). The CDR3 consists of 16 residues. The CDR3 nucleotides read TGTGCCAGCAGCTTAGCCTCCGGGACAGGCCCCTATGGCTACACCTTC. This sequence encodes CASSLASGTGPYGYTF. The full variable domain, its missing parts supplied by reference TRBV7-9 and TRBJ1-2, is DTGVSQNPRHKITKRGQNVTFRCDPISEHNRLYWYRQTLGQGPEFLTYFQNEAQLEKSRLLSDRFSAERPKGSFSTLEIQRTEQGDSAMYLCASSLASGTGPYGYTFGSGTRLTVV.

The CDR3 DNA reads TGTGCCAGCAGCGGACAGGGCTACGGCTACACCTTC. Its translation is CASSGQGYGYTF. The chain employs TRBV7-9 and TRBJ1-2; 8 nucleotides align to TRBD1. The CDR3 spans 12 residues. V was clipped by 5 bases and J by 8 bases; unmatched bases: 4. Germline loops: CDR1 SEHNR, CDR2 FQNEAQ (reference sequence).

This chain links TRBV27 with TRBJ2-7; 8 bases match TRBD2. The CDR3 consists of 16 residues. Per the germline V gene, CDR1 is MNHEY and CDR2 is SMNVEV (reference sequence). Trimming took 5 bases from V and 5 from J; bases not matched to a gene: 14. The CDR3 here is CASSPARGAGANEQYF. As DNA, the CDR3 is TGTGCCAGCAGTCCCGCCCGGGGAGCGGGAGCTAACGAGCAGTACTTC.

This sequence joins TRBV30 and TRBJ2-5, with 11 nucleotides matching TRBD2. CDR1 and CDR2 (germline): GTSNPN, SVGIG (reference sequence). V was pared by 2 bases and J by 6 bases, with 17 bases of the junction left unmatched. The CDR3 sequence is 18 residues long. In DNA, the CDR3 is TGTGCCTGGAGTATACCCCCCGAGAGACTAGCGGGATTAAAGACCCAGTACTTC. It specifies CAWSIPPERLAGLKTQYF.

The genes are TRBV4-1 and TRBJ2-5; D possibly corresponds to TRBD2 (6 bases). Trimming removed 4 bases at V and 1 base at J, with 13 bases between. Germline-derived CDR1 and CDR2 are MGHRA and YSYEKL. The CDR3 is 15 residues long. The CDR3: CASSPTPSAQETQYF. In DNA, the CDR3 is TGCGCCAGCAGCCCCACTCCTAGCGCCCAAGAGACCCAGTACTTC.

The CDR3 protein is CAWRDAMGPGGNTIYF. The CDR3 coding sequence is TGTGCCTGGAGGGACGCTATGGGGCCGGGTGGAAACACCATATATTTT. V and J are TRBV30 and TRBJ1-3, with D perhaps TRBD1 (5 bases). The CDR3 consists of 16 residues. CDR1 is GTSNPN and CDR2 is SVGIG in the germline V gene (reference sequence). V was trimmed by 3 bases and J by 3 bases, leaving 18 bases between them.

V usage is TRBV19 and J usage is TRBJ2-5, with 11 bases lining up with TRBD2. Germline V gene lookup returns CDR1 LNHDA and CDR2 SQIVND (reference sequence). The CDR3 loop spans 15 amino acids. After removal of 6 bases from V and 4 bases from J, the junction contained 7 bases not matched to a gene. CDR3 nucleotide sequence: TGTGCCAGTAGCCAGGGACTAGCGGTCCGAGAGACCCAGTACTTC. It specifies CASSQGLAVRETQYF.

The CDR3 reads CASSSRTGTRMNTEAFF. The CDR3 DNA follows: TGTGCCAGCAGCTCCCGGACAGGGACCCGAATGAACACTGAAGCTTTCTTT. This chain joins TRBV7-8 and TRBJ1-1, with 8 bases aligning to TRBD1. With 4 bases clipped from V and 0 bases from J, the junction kept 10 bases outside the gene matches. Germline assignment: CDR1 SGHVS and CDR2 FQNEAQ. The CDR3 is made up of 17 amino acids.

This clone was seen once. The chain recombines TRBV7-2 with TRBJ2-7; maybe TRBD2 (5 bases). CDR1 and CDR2 (germline): SGHTA, FQGNSA. The V and J ends lost 5 bases and 4 bases respectively, with 27 bases between them. The CDR3 has 18 residues. The CDR3 is CASSQRLSNTGILYEQYF. CDR3 DNA: TGTGCCAGCAGCCAACGACTCAGTAACACGGGGATTCTATACGAGCAGTACTTC.

J is TRBJ2-1 and V is TRBV7-9; no reliable D call. The CDR3 has 14 residues. Per germline, CDR1 SEHNR and CDR2 FQNEAQ (reference sequence). V gave up 2 bases and J gave up 8 bases, with 13 bases separating them. For the CDR3, the DNA is TGTGCCAGCAGCTTAACCACTGCCGCCGATGAGCAGTTCTTC. Its protein product is CASSLTTAADEQFF.

V gene TRBV6-1 combines with J gene TRBJ2-2; TRBD2 aligns across 11 bases. CDR1 and CDR2 from the germline V gene are MNHNS and SASEGT. The CDR3 spans 19 residues. Trimming cost V 3 bases and J 4 bases; bases outside gene matches: 13. The CDR3, as DNA: TGTGCCAGCAGTGACCGCGCACTAGCGGGAGTGAGGAGCACCGGGGAGCTGTTTTTT. Amino acids: CASSDRALAGVRSTGELFF.

This rearrangement joins TRBV19 to TRBJ2-5, with TRBD1 matching over 9 bases. V was pared by 3 bases and J by 6 bases, with 8 bases of the junction left unmatched. Germline V gives CDR1 LNHDA, CDR2 SQIVND (reference sequence). The CDR3 loop spans 15 amino acids. This CDR3 is CASSISAQGAKTQYF. The CDR3 DNA is TGTGCCAGTAGTATCTCAGCACAGGGGGCTAAGACCCAGTACTTC.

J is TRBJ2-3 and V is TRBV5-6, with 9 bases lining up with TRBD2. The V gene end was trimmed by 1 base and the J gene end by 3 bases; junction bases not matched to a gene: 3. The CDR3 has 15 amino acids. Germline V gene sequence: CDR1 SGHDT, CDR2 YYEEEE. Here the CDR3 reads CASSLPSGKTDTQYF. The CDR3 DNA is TGTGCCAGCAGCTTGCCTAGCGGGAAGACAGATACGCAGTATTTT.

This clone was observed a few times. The rearrangement joins TRBV7-9 to TRBJ2-7, with a tentative D call TRBD1 (6 bases). Germline V gene lookup returns CDR1 SEHNR and CDR2 FQNEAQ (reference sequence). This CDR3 contains 13 residues. The ends were cut back, 5 bases at V and 3 bases at J, with 11 bases in the middle. The CDR3 DNA follows: TGTGCCAGCAGCAACACAGGGTTCTACGAGCAGTACTTC. Protein sequence: CASSNTGFYEQYF.

The chain employs TRBV5-1 and TRBJ2-7; 7 nucleotides line up with TRBD1. This CDR3 has 12 amino acids. CDR1 is SGHRS, CDR2 YFSETQ, per germline. V lost 4 bases and J lost 6; bases outside the gene matches: 4. In DNA form, the CDR3 reads TGCGCCAGCAGCCTTGGGGACAGCGAGCAGTACTTC. Its protein product is CASSLGDSEQYF.